The 12 T cell receptor beta chains below were found in one sample sequenced in a study of blood T cell repertoires in COVID-19. Repertoires were generated with immunoSEQ multiplex PCR, while TCRdb's copy carries only in-frame clones and drops some. The table records 190,000 or so clones, around nine tenths of them present only once. Source material: peripheral blood. The receptors here all came from a woman aged 18 to 35 who had recovered from COVID-19.

In its sample, this clone was seen a few times. The CDR3 bases are TGTGCCAGCAGCCAAGGGGGAGGCCGACTCCAAGAGACCCAGTACTTC. It translates to CASSQGGGRLQETQYF. The gene calls are TRBV3-1 (or the pseudogene TRBV3-2) and TRBJ2-5; tentative D call: TRBD2 (6 bases). Trimming took 1 base from V and 1 from J, leaving 13 bases between them. The CDR3 covers 16 residues. Per germline, CDR1 LGHDT and CDR2 YNNKEL (reference sequence).

The chain uses TRBV7-8 and TRBJ1-2; 7 bases are shared with TRBD1. The J segment lost 5 bases and the V segment lost 4 bases, leaving 13 bases of the junction unmatched. The V gene's germline CDR1 is SGHVS and CDR2 FQNEAQ. The CDR3 has 16 amino acids. CDR3 in DNA: TGTGCCAGCAGCTCCCGTGGGACAGTCGGATTGTATGGCTACACCTTC. This codes for CASSSRGTVGLYGYTF.

The chain has TRBV27 and TRBJ2-2, with 10 bases that match TRBD1. This CDR3 has 15 residues. V shed 5 bases and J 3 bases; nucleotides not matched to a gene: 3. Germline-derived CDR1 and CDR2 are MNHEY and SMNVEV (reference sequence). The DNA for the CDR3 is TGTGCCAGCAGTCCGGACAGGGGGTACACCGGGGAGCTGTTTTTT. This encodes CASSPDRGYTGELFF.

This clone was seen just once. The chain carries TRBV7-9 and TRBJ1-1, with TRBD1 matching 10 bases. From germline, CDR1 is SEHNR and CDR2 FQNEAQ (reference sequence). The CDR3 is made up of 15 amino acids. V was clipped by 3 bases and J by 6 bases; unmatched bases: 7. CDR3 DNA: TGTGCCAGCAGCTTGTCGGGACAGGGGTGGGCTGAAGCTTTCTTT. It codes for CASSLSGQGWAEAFF.

In DNA form, the CDR3 reads TGTGCCAGCAGTGCCGGCACAGATACGCAGTATTTT. This gives the protein CASSAGTDTQYF. This sequence joins TRBV6-4 and TRBJ2-3; D call uncertain. In germline, CDR1 is MRHNA, CDR2 SNTAGT. Trimming took off 4 bases at V and 1 base at J, with 3 bases between the two ends. This CDR3 has 12 amino acids.

This chain links TRBV6-5 with TRBJ1-1; no reliable D call. The germline gives CDR1 MNHEY, CDR2 SVGAGI. The CDR3 length is 15 residues. V was trimmed by 7 bases and J by 2 bases, leaving 17 bases between them. The CDR3 spells CASIISATLNTEAFF. CDR3 nucleotide sequence: TGTGCCAGCATTATTAGTGCGACACTTAACACTGAAGCTTTCTTT.

The chain joins TRBV6-5 to TRBJ1-3, with TRBD1 identical over 11 bases. Germline V gene sequence: CDR1 MNHEY, CDR2 SVGAGI. The CDR3 covers 16 residues. The junction had 4 bases not matched to a gene; V was cut back by 4 bases and J by 2 bases. DNA of the CDR3: TGTGCCAGCAGTTCTCCGGGACAGGGGGCTGGAAACACCATATATTTT. Amino acid sequence: CASSSPGQGAGNTIYF.

The V call is TRBV19, the J call TRBJ1-1; 8 bases are shared with TRBD1. The CDR3 is made up of 15 amino acids. The V gene's germline CDR1 is LNHDA and CDR2 SQIVND (reference sequence). Trimming cost V 2 bases and J 4 bases; bases outside gene matches: 6. The CDR3 nucleotides are TGTGCCAGTAGTATATCGACAGGGGTCGGCACTGAAGCTTTCTTT. Its translation: CASSISTGVGTEAFF.

The chain recombines TRBV18 with TRBJ2-7; 9 bases map to TRBD1. The length of the CDR3 is 15 residues. Germline trimming cut 0 bases from V and 4 bases from J; bases unmatched to any gene: 4. Germline CDR1 and CDR2: KGHSH and LQKENI. In DNA, the CDR3 is TGTGCCAGCTCACCACCACAGGGGGCGTCTTACGAGCAGTACTTC. This translates into CASSPPQGASYEQYF.

The chain joins TRBV7-9 to TRBJ2-7; 7 nucleotides line up with TRBD1. V was clipped by 5 bases and J by 2 bases; unmatched bases: 6. The CDR3 is 14 residues long. From germline, CDR1 is SEHNR and CDR2 FQNEAQ (reference sequence). CDR3 DNA sequence: TGTGCCAGCAGCCCTAGACAGGGTGCCTACGAGCAGTACGTC. Its protein product is CASSPRQGAYEQYV.

The chain joins TRBV25-1 to TRBJ2-1; 7 nucleotides line up with TRBD1. With V trimmed by 1 base and J by 9 bases, 12 bases remained unmatched. CDR3 length: 16 amino acids. CDR1 is MGHDK, CDR2 SYGVNS, per germline. CDR3 in DNA: TGTGCCAGCAGTGAATGGCAAGGGGGCGAGTCGGGTGAGCAGTTCTTC. Translated: CASSEWQGGESGEQFF.

The chain employs TRBV6-5 and TRBJ2-2, with 11 bases that match TRBD1. This CDR3 contains 15 residues. Trimming at V came to 2 bases and at J to 8 bases, leaving 4 bases not matched to a gene. The germline V gene encodes CDR1 MNHEY and CDR2 SVGAGI. The CDR3 region is CASSYRTGGGGELFF. In DNA, the CDR3 is TGTGCCAGCAGTTACAGGACAGGGGGCGGAGGGGAGCTGTTTTTT.